Listed below are T cell receptor beta chains from one sample, sequenced in a study of human thymus T cells. The data were produced by immunoSEQ multiplex PCR, yet TCRdb's version contains in-frame clones alone and is incomplete. The sample lists about 130,000 clones; over 85% were seen once. What was sequenced was thymus tissue. The receptors were sampled from a boy under three years old with a congenital heart defect but otherwise immunologically healthy. Each CDR3 is given with its conserved first and last residue. A D gene is named only where the DNA matches it firmly. Clone size is given for some rows only: seen once, a few or many times, or a class if the clone is expanded.

cdr3_aa: CASSQDPRGTPSGTDTQYF; cdr3_nt: TGTGCCAGCAGCCAAGACCCGCGGGGTACCCCCTCTGGAACAGATACGCAGTATTTT; j_call: TRBJ2-3; clone_size: -; d_call: -; v_call: TRBV4-2
cdr3_aa: CASSDSGDGTDTQYF; cdr3_nt: TGCGCCAGCAGTGACTCGGGAGACGGGACAGATACGCAGTATTTT; j_call: TRBJ2-3; clone_size: -; d_call: -; v_call: TRBV10-2
cdr3_aa: CASSPLVFHEQYF; cdr3_nt: TGTGCCAGCAGCCCCCTAGTTTTCCACGAGCAGTACTTC; j_call: TRBJ2-7; clone_size: -; d_call: -; v_call: TRBV7-2
cdr3_aa: CASSRSDIKGEKLFF; cdr3_nt: TGCGCCAGCAGCCGGTCCGACATTAAGGGTGAAAAACTGTTTTTT; j_call: TRBJ1-4; clone_size: -; d_call: -; v_call: TRBV4-3
cdr3_aa: CASSIFPGGSAFF; cdr3_nt: TGTGCCAGTAGTATTTTCCCGGGAGGTTCGGCTTTCTTT; j_call: TRBJ1-1; clone_size: -; d_call: -; v_call: TRBV19
cdr3_aa: CASTTTSGAYNEQFF; cdr3_nt: TGTGCCAGCACCACGACTAGCGGTGCCTACAATGAGCAGTTCTTC; j_call: TRBJ2-1; clone_size: -; d_call: TRBD2; v_call: TRBV6-1
cdr3_aa: CASSARDSLIDQPQHF; cdr3_nt: TGTGCCAGCAGCGCCCGGGACAGCCTTATCGATCAGCCCCAGCATTTT; j_call: TRBJ1-5; clone_size: -; d_call: -; v_call: TRBV21-1
cdr3_aa: CASSQRQGPLNEQFF; cdr3_nt: TGTGCCAGCAGCCAAAGACAGGGGCCCTTGAATGAGCAGTTCTTC; j_call: TRBJ2-1; clone_size: -; d_call: TRBD1; v_call: TRBV14
cdr3_aa: CASSQHQGVGNEQYF; cdr3_nt: TGCGCCAGCAGCCAACACCAGGGGGTAGGAAACGAGCAGTACTTC; j_call: TRBJ2-7; clone_size: -; d_call: TRBD1; v_call: TRBV4-3
cdr3_aa: CAWSGKLAASYEQYF; cdr3_nt: TGTGCCTGGAGTGGAAAACTGGCAGCCTCCTACGAGCAGTACTTC; j_call: TRBJ2-7; clone_size: -; d_call: -; v_call: TRBV30
cdr3_aa: CASSATGEDSPLHF; cdr3_nt: TGTGCCAGCAGCGCTACAGGGGAAGACTCACCCCTCCACTTT; j_call: TRBJ1-6; clone_size: -; d_call: TRBD1; v_call: TRBV6-4
cdr3_aa: CASSFLHSGANVLTF; cdr3_nt: TGTGCCAGCAGCTTTCTGCACTCTGGGGCCAACGTCCTGACTTTC; j_call: TRBJ2-6; clone_size: once; d_call: -; v_call: TRBV5-6
cdr3_aa: CASSQSGALCYEQYF; cdr3_nt: TGCGCCAGCAGTCAATCGGGGGCGCTTTGCTACGAGCAGTACTTC; j_call: TRBJ2-7; clone_size: -; d_call: -; v_call: TRBV23-1
cdr3_aa: CASSIDRDRGVKLFF; cdr3_nt: TGTGCCAGCAGCATAGACCGGGACAGGGGAGTCAAACTGTTTTTT; j_call: TRBJ1-4; clone_size: -; d_call: TRBD1; v_call: TRBV28
cdr3_aa: CASSSGTEGSTDTQYF; cdr3_nt: TGTGCCAGCAGCTCTGGGACAGAAGGTAGCACAGATACGCAGTATTTT; j_call: TRBJ2-3; clone_size: -; d_call: TRBD1; v_call: TRBV7-9
cdr3_aa: CASSSDSGTGPTRHYGYTF; cdr3_nt: TGTGCCAGCAGCTCCGATTCCGGGACAGGGCCCACCCGACACTATGGCTACACCTTC; j_call: TRBJ1-2; clone_size: -; d_call: TRBD1; v_call: TRBV7-2
cdr3_aa: CASSRFGVETQYF; cdr3_nt: TGTGCCAGCAGCCGATTCGGGGTCGAGACCCAGTACTTC; j_call: TRBJ2-5; clone_size: -; d_call: -; v_call: TRBV5-4
cdr3_aa: CASSPLLAGGHSYNEQFF; cdr3_nt: TGTGCCAGCAGTCCCCTCTTAGCGGGGGGGCACTCCTACAATGAGCAGTTCTTC; j_call: TRBJ2-1; clone_size: -; d_call: TRBD2; v_call: TRBV27
cdr3_aa: CASSLGNRSTQYF; cdr3_nt: TGTGCCAGCAGCTTGGGGAATAGGAGTACGCAGTATTTT; j_call: TRBJ2-3; clone_size: -; d_call: -; v_call: TRBV5-6
cdr3_aa: CASRPGSSYEQYF; cdr3_nt: TGTGCCAGCAGGCCGGGGAGCTCCTACGAGCAGTACTTC; j_call: TRBJ2-7; clone_size: few; d_call: -; v_call: TRBV28
cdr3_aa: CASSSCLDAILSYEQYF; cdr3_nt: TGTGCCAGCAGTTCTTGTCTCGACGCAATCCTATCCTACGAGCAGTACTTC; j_call: TRBJ2-7; clone_size: once; d_call: -; v_call: TRBV5-6
cdr3_aa: CASSSYCGQGAYEQYF; cdr3_nt: TGCGCCAGCAGCTCATATTGTGGGCAGGGGGCCTACGAGCAGTACTTC; j_call: TRBJ2-7; clone_size: once; d_call: TRBD1; v_call: TRBV23-1
cdr3_aa: CAIVDATDTQYF; cdr3_nt: TGTGCCATCGTGGACGCTACAGATACGCAGTATTTT; j_call: TRBJ2-3; clone_size: -; d_call: -; v_call: TRBV28
cdr3_aa: CASSQDQTRDYGYTF; cdr3_nt: TGTGCCAGCAGCCAAGATCAGACCAGGGACTATGGCTACACCTTC; j_call: TRBJ1-2; clone_size: -; d_call: -; v_call: TRBV4-2
cdr3_aa: CASSPGTSGGKETQYF; cdr3_nt: TGTGCCAGCAGCCCTGGGACTAGCGGGGGAAAAGAGACCCAGTACTTC; j_call: TRBJ2-5; clone_size: -; d_call: TRBD2; v_call: TRBV13
cdr3_aa: CASSLQGGPSPSSTDTQYF; cdr3_nt: TGTGCCAGCAGTCTCCAGGGGGGCCCCTCCCCATCTAGCACAGATACGCAGTATTTT; j_call: TRBJ2-3; clone_size: -; d_call: -; v_call: TRBV27
cdr3_aa: CASSPLGGKSYEQYF; cdr3_nt: TGTGCCAGCAGCCCCCTAGGGGGGAAGTCCTACGAGCAGTACTTC; j_call: TRBJ2-7; clone_size: -; d_call: -; v_call: TRBV7-6
cdr3_aa: CASSLEPILAGDYNEQFF; cdr3_nt: TGTGCCAGCAGCTTAGAACCTATTCTAGCGGGGGATTACAATGAGCAGTTCTTC; j_call: TRBJ2-1; clone_size: -; d_call: TRBD2; v_call: TRBV7-2
cdr3_aa: CASSSTGIGTEAFF; cdr3_nt: TGTGCCAGCAGTTCCACAGGGATTGGGACTGAAGCTTTCTTT; j_call: TRBJ1-1; clone_size: -; d_call: -; v_call: TRBV6-5
cdr3_aa: CASSRRSFTGELFF; cdr3_nt: TGTGCCAGCAGCCGTCGGTCTTTCACCGGGGAGCTGTTTTTT; j_call: TRBJ2-2; clone_size: -; d_call: -; v_call: TRBV7-9
cdr3_aa: CASVPDTEAFF; cdr3_nt: TGTGCCAGCGTCCCCGACACTGAAGCTTTCTTT; j_call: TRBJ1-1; clone_size: -; d_call: -; v_call: TRBV6-4
cdr3_aa: CASSQDNGWTSGNFSPKETQYF; cdr3_nt: TGCGCCAGCAGCCAAGATAATGGCTGGACTAGCGGAAACTTCTCACCTAAAGAGACCCAGTACTTC; j_call: TRBJ2-5; clone_size: -; d_call: TRBD2; v_call: TRBV4-3
cdr3_aa: CANKYPSGADTQYF; cdr3_nt: TGCGCCAACAAGTACCCCTCAGGGGCAGATACGCAGTATTTT; j_call: TRBJ2-3; clone_size: once; d_call: -; v_call: TRBV23-1
cdr3_aa: CASSQGQGRGNEQFF; cdr3_nt: TGCGCCAGCAGCCAAGGCCAGGGGAGAGGGAATGAGCAGTTCTTC; j_call: TRBJ2-1; clone_size: -; d_call: -; v_call: TRBV4-1
cdr3_aa: CASSDPGGYTF; cdr3_nt: TGTGCCAGCAGCGACCCTGGGGGCTACACCTTC; j_call: TRBJ1-2; clone_size: -; d_call: -; v_call: TRBV25-1
cdr3_aa: CASSFRDRGTGELFF; cdr3_nt: TGTGCCAGCAGCTTCCGGGACAGGGGGACCGGGGAGCTGTTTTTT; j_call: TRBJ2-2; clone_size: -; d_call: TRBD1; v_call: TRBV5-5
cdr3_aa: CASSQDGHYTFFSGNTIYF; cdr3_nt: TGTGCCAGCAGCCAAGATGGACATTACACATTCTTCTCTGGAAACACCATATATTTT; j_call: TRBJ1-3; clone_size: once; d_call: -; v_call: TRBV4-2
cdr3_aa: CASSGDRAPWYGYTF; cdr3_nt: TGTGCCAGCAGCGGAGACAGGGCGCCGTGGTATGGCTACACCTTC; j_call: TRBJ1-2; clone_size: -; d_call: TRBD1; v_call: TRBV5-6
cdr3_aa: CASSSTYGYTF; cdr3_nt: TGTGCCAGCAGCTCCACCTATGGCTACACCTTC; j_call: TRBJ1-2; clone_size: -; d_call: -; v_call: TRBV5-6
cdr3_aa: CASSQLYGTGDEQYF; cdr3_nt: TGCGCCAGCAGCCAACTCTATGGGACAGGGGACGAGCAGTACTTC; j_call: TRBJ2-7; clone_size: -; d_call: TRBD1; v_call: TRBV4-3
cdr3_aa: CASSQGTTSGGYETQYF; cdr3_nt: TGCGCCAGCAGCCAAGGAACGACTAGCGGGGGGTATGAGACCCAGTACTTC; j_call: TRBJ2-5; clone_size: -; d_call: TRBD2; v_call: TRBV4-1
cdr3_aa: CASSLKRSGVPNEQFF; cdr3_nt: TGTGCCAGCAGCTTAAAGAGAAGCGGGGTCCCTAATGAGCAGTTCTTC; j_call: TRBJ2-1; clone_size: -; d_call: TRBD2; v_call: TRBV7-9
cdr3_aa: CAISGVPRAPEAFF; cdr3_nt: TGTGCCATCAGTGGCGTACCCAGGGCCCCTGAAGCTTTCTTT; j_call: TRBJ1-1; clone_size: -; d_call: -; v_call: TRBV10-3
cdr3_aa: CASSLWGLFGESYNSPLHF; cdr3_nt: TGTGCCAGCAGTTTATGGGGACTCTTTGGGGAGTCCTATAATTCACCCCTCCACTTT; j_call: TRBJ1-6; clone_size: -; d_call: -; v_call: TRBV27
cdr3_aa: CASSYDGQGAYEQFF; cdr3_nt: TGTGCCAGCAGTTACGACGGACAGGGGGCCTATGAGCAGTTCTTC; j_call: TRBJ2-1; clone_size: -; d_call: TRBD1; v_call: TRBV6-5
cdr3_aa: CASSANGRGDTQYF; cdr3_nt: TGTGCCAGCAGTGCGAACGGACGGGGAGATACGCAGTATTTT; j_call: TRBJ2-3; clone_size: once; d_call: -; v_call: TRBV2
cdr3_aa: CASSPTGLAGEQFF; cdr3_nt: TGTGCCAGCAGCCCTACGGGACTAGCGGGTGAGCAGTTCTTC; j_call: TRBJ2-1; clone_size: -; d_call: TRBD2; v_call: TRBV7-9
cdr3_aa: CASSLGSPVATNEKLFF; cdr3_nt: TGTGCCAGCAGTTTAGGCAGCCCTGTTGCAACTAATGAAAAACTGTTTTTT; j_call: TRBJ1-4; clone_size: -; d_call: -; v_call: TRBV28